Listed below are T cell receptor beta chains from one sample, sequenced in a study of blood T cell repertoires in COVID-19. Sequencing was performed with immunoSEQ multiplex PCR; in TCRdb, only in-frame clones are kept and a portion is missing. The repertoire includes 250,000 or so clones, 80% to 95% of them detected once, and around 0.9% sits in the top ten. Sequenced material: peripheral blood. The receptors stem from a man aged 25-45 years with COVID-19, enrolled during active disease. CDR3s include the opening cysteine and the closing phenylalanine or tryptophan. A D gene is named only where the DNA matches it firmly. Part of the rows lack a size; the others show once, few, many or a class for expanded clones.

v_call	j_call	d_call	clone_size	cdr3_length	cdr3_aa	cdr3_nt
TRBV5-3	TRBJ2-4	TRBD1	-	17	CARSLGENRGPKNIQYF	TGTGCCAGAAGCTTGGGGGAGAACAGGGGACCCAAAAACATTCAGTACTTC
TRBV9	TRBJ1-1	-	-	15	CASSVGSGSVTEAFF	TGTGCCAGCAGCGTAGGTTCAGGGTCGGTCACTGAAGCTTTCTTT
TRBV27	TRBJ1-5	TRBD1	-	17	CASSLLSVGQGGQPQHF	TGTGCCAGCAGTTTATTGTCTGTCGGGCAGGGGGGCCAGCCCCAGCATTTT
TRBV9	TRBJ2-7	TRBD2	once	14	CASSARGGPYEQYF	TGTGCCAGCAGCGCCCGGGGGGGGCCCTACGAGCAGTACTTC
TRBV3-1/TRBV3-2	TRBJ1-3	-	-	16	CASSRSRQARGNTIYF	TGTGCCAGCAGCCGGTCACGACAGGCCCGTGGAAACACCATATATTTT
TRBV5-1	TRBJ1-2	-	-	14	CASSLAVARYGYTF	TGCGCCAGCAGCTTGGCCGTAGCCCGCTATGGCTACACCTTC
TRBV10-3	TRBJ2-5	TRBD1	-	18	CAISSGTGALGAQETQYF	TGTGCCATCAGTTCCGGGACAGGGGCTCTTGGGGCACAAGAGACCCAGTACTTC
TRBV3-1/TRBV3-2	TRBJ2-1	TRBD2	-	16	CASSQAPGLAYNEQFF	TGTGCCAGCAGCCAAGCACCGGGACTAGCTTACAATGAGCAGTTCTTC
TRBV6-5	TRBJ1-2	-	-	13	CASSYRGSAGYTF	TGTGCCAGCAGTTACCGGGGTTCCGCTGGCTACACCTTC
TRBV6-5	TRBJ1-1	-	-	13	CASTTGGGPEAFF	TGTGCCAGCACCACCGGGGGGGGGCCTGAAGCTTTCTTT
TRBV6-5	TRBJ2-7	TRBD1	-	15	CASSYADRGPNEQYF	TGTGCCAGCAGTTACGCCGACAGGGGGCCCAACGAGCAGTACTTC
TRBV6-5	TRBJ1-1	TRBD1	once	14	CASITGTGDSEAFF	TGTGCCAGCATTACCGGGACAGGGGACAGTGAAGCTTTCTTT
TRBV14	TRBJ1-6	TRBD1	-	15	CASSLGDRANSPLHF	TGTGCCAGCAGCCTAGGGGACAGGGCGAATTCACCCCTCCACTTT
TRBV30	TRBJ1-6	TRBD1	-	14	CACQGQVYNSPLHF	TGTGCCTGCCAGGGACAGGTGTATAATTCACCCCTCCACTTT
TRBV29-1	TRBJ2-1	TRBD2	-	14	CSVEGLADYNEQFF	TGCAGCGTTGAAGGGCTAGCGGACTACAATGAGCAGTTCTTC
TRBV5-4	TRBJ2-6	-	-	15	CASSLDQSRANVLTF	TGTGCCAGCAGCTTGGATCAGTCAAGGGCCAACGTCCTGACTTTC
TRBV7-9	TRBJ1-1	TRBD1	-	17	CASSSSAQGQGPYGAFF	TGTGCCAGCAGCTCATCTGCCCAAGGACAGGGCCCATATGGAGCTTTCTTT
TRBV6-5	TRBJ1-4	TRBD1	once	14	CASSSRQGDEKLFF	TGTGCCAGCAGTTCCAGACAGGGGGATGAAAAACTGTTTTTT
TRBV3-1/TRBV3-2	TRBJ2-7	-	-	13	CASSQVADYEQYF	TGTGCCAGCAGCCAGGTGGCGGACTACGAGCAGTACTTC
TRBV5-1	TRBJ2-6	-	-	16	CASSTPGFPGANVLTF	TGCGCCAGCAGCACGCCAGGGTTCCCTGGGGCCAACGTCCTGACTTTC
TRBV6-4	TRBJ2-4	TRBD2	-	18	CASSDSTSGDLAKNIQYF	TGTGCCAGCAGTGACTCGACTAGCGGGGACCTAGCCAAAAACATTCAGTACTTC
TRBV6-2/TRBV6-3	TRBJ1-5	TRBD1	-	15	CASSFGQGGNQPQHF	TGTGCCAGCAGTTTTGGACAGGGCGGCAATCAGCCCCAGCATTTT
TRBV2	TRBJ1-5	TRBD1	few	15	CASKVDRARGQPQHF	TGTGCCAGCAAGGTGGACAGGGCCCGGGGTCAGCCCCAGCATTTT
TRBV29-1	TRBJ2-7	-	-	13	CSVHGGDTYEQYF	TGCAGCGTCCATGGGGGGGACACCTACGAGCAGTACTTC
TRBV7-3	TRBJ1-6	TRBD1	-	14	CASSLDRGASPLHF	TGTGCCAGCAGCCTCGACAGGGGAGCTTCACCCCTCCACTTT
TRBV6-1	TRBJ1-1	-	once	12	CASSTGSSEAFF	TGTGCCAGCAGTACAGGCAGCTCTGAAGCTTTCTTT
TRBV7-9	TRBJ2-3	TRBD1	-	18	CASSLVGTGGSETDTQYF	TGTGCCAGCAGCTTAGTCGGGACAGGGGGATCGGAGACAGATACGCAGTATTTT
TRBV7-3	TRBJ1-3	TRBD1	-	15	CASSPGTGSGNTIYF	TGTGCCAGCAGCCCCGGGACAGGGTCTGGAAACACCATATATTTT
TRBV18	TRBJ2-2	-	-	17	CASSLTSGGPITGELFF	TGTGCCAGCTCACTAACGTCTGGTGGCCCCATCACCGGGGAGCTGTTTTTT
TRBV10-3	TRBJ2-1	TRBD1	-	17	CAISVRFQGQGDNEQFF	TGTGCCATCAGTGTACGATTTCAGGGACAGGGTGACAATGAGCAGTTCTTC
TRBV20-1	TRBJ2-1	TRBD1	-	14	CSASVDREDNEQFF	TGCAGTGCTAGTGTGGACAGGGAAGACAATGAGCAGTTCTTC
TRBV3-1/TRBV3-2	TRBJ1-2	-	-	14	CASSQDLRGNGYTF	TGTGCCAGCAGCCAAGATCTGAGGGGGAATGGCTACACCTTC
TRBV14	TRBJ1-2	-	-	12	CASSQVPYERVF	TGTGCCAGCAGCCAAGTCCCTTACGAACGAGTCTTC
TRBV12-3/TRBV12-4	TRBJ1-1	-	-	12	CASRSPGYEAFF	TGTGCCAGCAGATCCCCGGGATACGAAGCTTTCTTT
TRBV30	TRBJ2-7	TRBD1	-	13	CACHTQGAYEQYF	TGTGCCTGTCACACCCAGGGGGCATACGAGCAGTACTTC
TRBV29-1	TRBJ1-1	-	-	14	CSVAGQYMNTEAFF	TGCAGCGTTGCTGGACAGTATATGAACACTGAAGCTTTCTTT
TRBV2	TRBJ2-3	-	-	14	CASGRDSHTDTQYF	TGTGCCAGCGGCCGGGACTCCCACACAGATACGCAGTATTTT
TRBV3-1/TRBV3-2	TRBJ1-2	-	once	13	CASSQDTPFRYTF	TGTGCCAGCAGCCAAGATACCCCATTTCGGTACACCTTC
TRBV6-6	TRBJ2-1	-	-	12	CASRGVGDEQFF	TGTGCCAGCAGAGGGGTAGGGGATGAGCAGTTCTTC
TRBV18	TRBJ1-2	-	once	13	CASSPNGQGGYTF	TGTGCCAGCTCACCGAACGGGCAGGGGGGCTACACCTTC
TRBV13	TRBJ2-7	-	-	15	CASSLGSSGPYEQYF	TGTGCCAGCAGCTTAGGGTCCAGCGGGCCCTACGAGCAGTACTTC
TRBV4-2	TRBJ2-7	-	few	17	CASSQEVYGASSYEQYF	TGTGCCAGCAGCCAAGAGGTATATGGGGCTAGCTCCTACGAGCAGTACTTC
TRBV6-5	TRBJ2-7	-	-	14	CASSYEGGSYEQYF	TGTGCCAGCAGTTACGAGGGGGGGTCGTACGAGCAGTACTTC
TRBV19	TRBJ2-1	TRBD2	-	14	CASSIGGGNNEQFF	TGTGCCAGTAGTATAGGCGGGGGGAACAATGAGCAGTTCTTC
TRBV19	TRBJ2-2	-	-	11	CASRQAGELFF	TGTGCCAGTAGACAGGCCGGGGAGCTGTTTTTT
TRBV5-1	TRBJ1-1	-	once	14	CASSPQGQNTEAFF	TGCGCCAGCAGCCCTCAGGGTCAGAACACTGAAGCTTTCTTT
TRBV3-1/TRBV3-2	TRBJ1-2	-	-	15	CASSQGMFQGYGYTF	TGTGCCAGCAGCCAAGGAATGTTCCAGGGCTATGGCTACACCTTC
TRBV16	TRBJ1-4	-	-	15	CASSRYPGDNEKLFF	TGTGCCAGCAGCCGGTACCCAGGGGATAATGAAAAACTGTTTTTT
TRBV24-1	TRBJ2-3	-	-	17	CATSDSGGDTYTDTQYF	TGTGCCACCAGTGATTCGGGGGGCGACACCTACACAGATACGCAGTATTTT
TRBV4-1	TRBJ1-5	-	-	15	CASSQDLGALQPQHF	TGCGCCAGCAGCCAAGATCTGGGGGCCCTTCAGCCCCAGCATTTT
TRBV10-1	TRBJ2-3	-	-	16	CASSESVGRQADTQYF	TGCGCCAGCAGTGAGTCTGTGGGCCGGCAGGCAGATACGCAGTATTTT
TRBV5-1	TRBJ2-1	TRBD2	-	15	CASSFNGGSYNEQFF	TGCGCCAGCAGCTTTAACGGGGGGTCCTACAATGAGCAGTTCTTC
TRBV7-9	TRBJ2-3	-	-	15	CASSLARVLTDTQYF	TGTGCCAGCAGCTTAGCGAGGGTTCTCACAGATACGCAGTATTTT
TRBV30	TRBJ1-5	TRBD1	once	15	CAWRPGGASHQPQHF	TGTGCCTGGAGACCAGGGGGCGCATCACATCAGCCCCAGCATTTT
TRBV5-4	TRBJ1-2	TRBD1	-	16	CASSQTGSGPYYGYTF	TGTGCCAGCAGCCAGACAGGGAGCGGGCCTTACTATGGCTACACCTTC
TRBV6-1	TRBJ1-3	TRBD1	-	15	CASSETGVTGNTIYF	TGTGCCAGCAGTGAGACAGGGGTCACTGGAAACACCATATATTTT
TRBV6-1	TRBJ2-3	-	-	16	CASSEIQGSSTDTQYF	TGTGCCAGCAGTGAAATCCAGGGGTCTAGCACAGATACGCAGTATTTT
TRBV2	TRBJ1-1	-	-	15	CASKRLQAMNTEAFF	TGTGCCAGCAAAAGGTTGCAGGCGATGAACACTGAAGCTTTCTTT